The clone carrying this T cell receptor beta chain was recorded only once. Method: immunoSEQ multiplex PCR; TCRdb's copy keeps in-frame clones and lacks some. The table shows about 200,000 clones, with about 93% occurring only once. This specimen comes from a study of blood T cell repertoires in COVID-19. CDR1 and CDR2 (germline): SNHLY, FYNNEI. With V trimmed by 5 bases and J by 4 bases, 5 bases remained unmatched. This CDR3 is 15 amino acids long. This TCR derives from a man aged 55-75 years with COVID-19, enrolled during active disease. The sequenced sample was peripheral blood. The chain employs TRBV2 and TRBJ2-1, with 10 bases fitting TRBD2. The CDR3 sequence is CASSQSGRVYNEQFF. CDR3 bases: TGTGCCAGCAGTCAAAGCGGGAGGGTGTACAATGAGCAGTTCTTC. The variable domain in full, with the rest retrieved from reference TRBV2 and TRBJ2-1, is EPEVTQTPSHQVTQMGQEVILRCVPISNHLYFYWYRQILGQKVEFLVSFYNNEISEKSEIFDDQFSVERPDGSNFTLKIRSTKLEDSAMYFCASSQSGRVYNEQFFGPGTRLTVL.